Listed here is a single T cell receptor (beta chain). Its antigen remains undetermined. No qualities accompany the bases; no much larger clone lies one base away. The source of the sample is a study of control samples from healthy donors and cancer patients (dated by TCRdb to about 2020). Libraries were built with the immunoSEQ multiplex PCR assay. Here the immuneACCESS table is served through TCRdb, limited to in-frame sequences with V and J called. Missing clones are a known gap in these copies; in checked studies unresolved V genes cover under half, and the rest lacks a known reason. The sample profile shows around 80,000 clones; 91% of them were found once. 15% to 20% of the sample lies in the top ten. Inclusive of the bounding cysteine and phenylalanine, the CDR3 is 13 residues long. Only the CDR3 part of the read is kept: 39 bases, read in frame from the first base. Cut back by 3 bases and 0 bases, the V and J ends lie 3 bases apart.

The chain links TRBV12-3 or TRBV12-4 with TRBJ1-3; the D gene remains uncertain. Sequenced: blood. The sequence came from a man aged 50 or older in good health. The CDR3 reads as follows: CASSLNSGNTIYF. The DNA is TGTGCCAGCAGTTTGAACTCTGGAAACACCATATATTTT.